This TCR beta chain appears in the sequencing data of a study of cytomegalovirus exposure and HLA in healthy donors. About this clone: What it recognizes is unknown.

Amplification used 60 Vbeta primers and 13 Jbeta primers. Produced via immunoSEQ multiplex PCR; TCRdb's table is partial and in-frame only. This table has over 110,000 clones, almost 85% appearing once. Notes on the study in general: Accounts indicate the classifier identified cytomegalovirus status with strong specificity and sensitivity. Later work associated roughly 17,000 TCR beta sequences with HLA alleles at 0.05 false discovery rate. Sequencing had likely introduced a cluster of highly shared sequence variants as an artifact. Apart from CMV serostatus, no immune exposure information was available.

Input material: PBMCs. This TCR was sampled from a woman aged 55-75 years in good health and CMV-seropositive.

CDR3 bases: TGTGCCAGTAGTTCTGCGGGATCTACTTACGAGCAGTACTTC. Encoded protein: CASSSAGSTYEQYF. The V gene is TRBV19, the J gene TRBJ2-7; D may be TRBD2 (6 bases). V was trimmed by 5 bases and J by 4 bases, leaving 15 bases between them. CDR3 length: 14 residues. Germline V CDR1 and CDR2: LNHDA, SQIVND (reference sequence).